Described below is a single T cell receptor (beta chain) sequence and its context. The specificity of this receptor is unknown. No base-level quality is on record; no much larger clone is a single base apart. The cohort consisted of approximately 690 healthy bone marrow donors. At the time of sampling, every cohort member was nominally healthy, though immune exposures that went unrecorded were likely present. The donor was CMV seropositive and was included in the group of 300 or so seropositive cohort members. A peripheral blood sample was collected from each donor, and TCR beta sequencing was performed on peripheral blood mononuclear cells. The Qiagen DNeasy Blood Extraction Kit was used to extract genomic DNA from the blood cell samples. V and J lose 3 bases and 8 bases, and a span of 16 bases separates them. CDR1 and CDR2 are read off the germline V gene (reference sequence) as LNHDA and SQIVND. From cysteine to phenylalanine, the CDR3 is 14 amino acids long. Just the 42-base CDR3 DNA is kept, in frame starting at base 1.

The data derive from a study of cytomegalovirus exposure and HLA in healthy donors (dated by TCRdb to the late 2010s). Regarding the complete study: An earlier analysis of approximately 640 of the donors reported 250 to 350 Gb of sequence data and more than 90 million unique TCR beta sequences from about 180 million T cells. An early release that covered some 640 HLA-typed donors contained about 300 gigabases of sequencing data and around 85 million unique TCR sequences. The genetic ancestry cluster associated with self-reported Caucasian donors included over 80% of the 398 genotyped donors. The aim of the study was to test whether cataloging public T cell receptors could identify signatures of past pathogen exposure. Using immunosequencing, the study profiled T cell repertoires from approximately 700 subjects and related those repertoires to cytomegalovirus serostatus. Along with the approximately 620-subject first cohort, a separate validation cohort of 120 different subjects was used. The study combined high-throughput TCR immunosequencing, statistical association of individual TCRs with disease status, and machine learning to predict cytomegalovirus infection status. To study patterns of TCR occurrence, a later analysis re-analyzed previously published TCR beta repertoires from hundreds of donors and added high-resolution HLA genotyping. Rather than drawing on any new phenotypic data, the later analysis identified candidate immune exposures from TCR beta sequences and the way those sequences occurred across donors. An earlier analysis of several hundred of the donors applied high-throughput TCR beta sequencing to assess whether each TCR beta V gene segment acted as functional or pseudogenic. Alongside the repertoire data, information on donor age, sex, ethnicity and CMV serostatus was compiled. A later genetic analysis took genome-wide SNP genotypes for about 55% of the roughly 700 donors and used that subset as a discovery cohort. All discovery cohort repertoires had been generated using a single sequencing platform. HLA typing included class I and class II loci at four-digit resolution. Typing coverage differed by locus: A, B, C, DRB1 and DQB1 were typed in roughly 620-630 donors, DQA1 in roughly 510, DPA1 in nearly 610, and DPB1 in just under 490. Because of strong linkage in the cohort, 4 to 6 DR-DQ haplotypes were treated as single units for association and clustering. Among 398 genotyped donors of the cohort, an average of about 240,000 unique TCR beta nucleotide sequences were sequenced per donor, roughly 20% of them non-productive.

General conclusions and limits of the study: A further reported finding was that TCR beta sequences accurately predicted the HLA-A and HLA-B alleles for most subjects in the first cohort. For the cohort, immune exposure information was limited to CMV serostatus. The classifier was reported to diagnose cytomegalovirus status with high specificity and sensitivity in both the original and validation cohorts. The study gave a list of roughly 150 TCR beta chains associated with cytomegalovirus. The cohort was sequenced for TCR beta chains only, and without alpha or paired-chain data the features that could be detected were limited. Specific HLA alleles were associated with 16,951 TCR beta sequences at a false discovery rate of 0.05 in a later analysis. Linkage disequilibrium might explain the correlated functional status among segregating V segments, but an unknown experimental factor could not be excluded. The 87-base-pair reads could not distinguish some IMGT-functional V segments, including TRBV6-2 and TRBV6-3, so those segments were excluded. The authors suggested that the approach could potentially be extended to other disease states and immunological phenotypes. An association between a missense DCLRE1C variant and V-gene and J-gene trimming of TCR beta chains was found in a later genetic analysis and replicated in an independent cohort. Assigning TCR associations to individual alleles was difficult when HLA alleles, especially DR and DQ, strongly co-occurred. A later analysis found that HLA-associated TCR beta chains were more clonally expanded and had lower generation probabilities than equally common non-associated chains. In a later analysis, the rate of TCR association differed among HLA loci, with DRB1 alleles having the most associated TCRs and HLA-C alleles having the fewest. Presence/absence analyses assumed roughly uniform sequencing depth across donors, an assumption that may not hold. A later genetic analysis reported fewer N-insertions in productive TCRs among donors in an Asian-associated ancestry cluster than the approximately 670-donor mean. The earlier analysis of fewer than 750 of the donors excluded 15 to 20 rarely observed V segments, including chromosome 9 orphons, because counts were too low. In a later analysis, most CMV-associated TCR beta chains were found to appear HLA-restricted, with HLA associations seemingly driven largely by CMV exposure. Most TCR sequences were observed very rarely across donors, whereas some public TCRs were present in many individuals. In an earlier analysis of about 600 of the donors, most TCR beta V segments appeared in productive rearrangements about 90% or about 30% of the time, broadly matching IMGT annotations. According to a later analysis, parvovirus B19, influenza, CMV and Epstein-Barr virus appeared linked to several top co-occurrence clusters. Because HLA typing was unavailable for some donors at each locus, only the typed subset was used in association tests. In vitro tests confirmed that three of the cytomegalovirus-associated TCR beta chains recognize cytomegalovirus antigens. A group of highly shared sequence variants was considered likely to be a technical artifact of the sequencing pipeline.

The library came from the immunoSEQ multiplex PCR assay. For the multiplex PCR, a mixture combining 60 forward primers for TCR Vbeta segments and 13 reverse primers for TCR Jbeta segments was used. The CDR3 region of rearranged TCR beta genes was amplified from genomic DNA by a multiplex PCR assay. The Illumina HiSeq System was used to sequence the amplified TCR beta libraries as 87-base-pair reads. On the study's bioinformatics: Across the 670 or so repertoires, a later analysis counted roughly 77 million unique TCR beta chains, 8.5 million to 12 million of which were shared by at least two donors. Raw reads were error-corrected and collapsed into unique sequences with a nearest-neighbor algorithm that merged closely related sequences to remove PCR and sequencing errors. Alignment of CDR3 sequences to IMGT reference sequences was used to assign V, D and J gene segments. Each retained sequence needed at least a six-nucleotide match to both a V gene segment and a J gene segment. Rearrangements were classified as productive when the CDR3 lacked stop codons and remained in frame with V and J, and all other rearrangements were classified as non-productive. Following IMGT convention, CDR3 was defined as the stretch from the second conserved V-encoded cysteine to the conserved J-encoded phenylalanine. In an earlier analysis of around 640 of the donors, sequences lacking an unambiguous match to a single V gene segment were excluded. An earlier analysis of about 590 of the donors classified V segments as functional when productive rearrangements were above 56.7% and as segregating when the standard deviation between donors was above 5%. A statistical classification framework was built for diagnosing cytomegalovirus status from the catalog of TCR beta chain sequences. A later analysis assigned V and J genes by comparing TCR nucleotide sequences with IMGT/GENE-DB human TR gene sequences. Using the TCRdist pipeline, a later analysis assigned CDR3 sequences along with most-parsimonious VDJ recombination scenarios. In a later analysis, each TCR beta chain was defined by its CDR3 amino acid sequence together with its V-gene family, and reads without a unique V-gene family were excluded. A later analysis removed 550 to 650 highly shared, low-generation-probability nucleotide sequences to deal with suspected cross-contamination and a sequencing artifact. A later analysis calculated a clonal expansion index for each public chain from normalized within-repertoire ranks of inferred template counts. In a later analysis, generation probabilities were computed using a VDJ recombination model fitted to out-of-frame rearrangements, and the results were checked against IGoR. In a later analysis, TCR-TCR, TCR-HLA and TCR-CMV co-occurrence was scored with hypergeometric tests, and a repertoire-size bias correction was applied to TCR pairs. A later analysis estimated false discovery rates by permuting HLA or CMV assignments 20 times. In a later analysis, co-occurring TCRs were grouped using DBSCAN, and TCRdist sequence similarity was added for clustering within HLA-allele-positive subsets. Co-occurrence clustering excluded repertoires with fewer than 30,000 or more than 120,000 public chains, plus five with anomalous nucleotide sharing. Not all clones reach the TCRdb copy of this immuneACCESS table, which keeps in-frame sequences only. Checked studies attribute under half of the gap to unresolved V genes and leave the rest unexplained. That table gives V, J and clone size, and the DNA gave D and trimming. The sample yields approximately 140,000 clones; roughly four fifths were counted once. 5.5% to 7% of the sample belongs to the ten largest clones.

This receptor was identified in a woman aged 40 to 50 in good health and CMV-seropositive. The chain employs TRBV19 and TRBJ1-1; the D gene is possibly TRBD1, with 5 bases matching. Source material: PBMCs. The nucleotides read TGTGCCAGTAGTATTCAGGGTGGGGATAGAGAAGCTTTCTTT. It translates to CASSIQGGDREAFF. Here the CDR3 is joined to the reference TRBV19 and TRBJ1-1 genes, and the full variable domain is: DGGITQSPKYLFRKEGQNVTLSCEQNLNHDAMYWYRQDPGQGLRLIYYSQIVNDFQKGDIAEGYSVSREKKESFPLTVTSAQKNPTAFYLCASSIQGGDREAFFGQGTRLTVV.